This T cell receptor (beta chain) comes out of a study of cytomegalovirus exposure and HLA in healthy donors. Turning to this clone: Its antigen is as yet unknown.

In the PCR, 60 Vbeta and 13 Jbeta primers were used. As originally analysed: About 10 million of tens of millions of unique TCR beta chains were shared, per a later count. Repertoires were generated with immunoSEQ multiplex PCR, while TCRdb's copy carries only in-frame clones and drops some. The V and J calls and the clone size are those of that table, but D and trimming were determined from the DNA. The table includes over 95,000 clones, about 79% detected once. The CDR3 has 16 residues. V gave up 3 bases and J gave up 7 bases, with 16 bases separating them. Per germline, CDR1 SNHLY and CDR2 FYNNEI. General study results and limits: Some highly shared sequence variants likely arose as a pipeline artifact.

Nominally healthy donors were sampled, though unrecorded immune exposures were likely. The clonotype originates from a woman in her late teens or twenties in good health and CMV-seronegative. This sequence joins TRBV2 and TRBJ1-6, with a weak D call TRBD1 (5 bases). Input material: PBMCs. The CDR3 loop is CASSDRGWAGNSPLHF. Written as DNA, the CDR3 is TGTGCCAGCAGTGATAGGGGTTGGGCAGGAAATTCACCCCTCCACTTT.